This T cell receptor beta chain was identified in a study of CD8+CD57+ T cells in acquired aplastic anemia. Note on this clonotype: Mismatch with germline at one junction end may stem from a read error.

For CDR3 and TCR beta VDJ profiling, genomic DNA was the template used. TCRdb passed the reads through MiXCR, listing each CDR3 protein once. The sample includes hundreds of thousands of distinct CDR3 sequences, 82% of them seen just once. The authors sequenced patients whose flow cytometry had shown CD8+CD57+ cell expansion. The CDR3 is 14 residues long. The V gene's germline CDR1 is SEHNR and CDR2 FQNEAQ (reference sequence). The chain links TRBV7-9 to TRBJ2-7; no clear D gene. The TCR sequence derives from a human donor with aplastic anemia. Sequencing used sorted CD4+, CD8+, or CD8+CD57+ T cells (not recorded which) from PBMCs. The CDR3 coding sequence is TGTGCCAGCAGCGTCCGAAGAAGCGCCTACAAGCATTACTTC. Encoded protein: CASSVRRSAYKHYF.